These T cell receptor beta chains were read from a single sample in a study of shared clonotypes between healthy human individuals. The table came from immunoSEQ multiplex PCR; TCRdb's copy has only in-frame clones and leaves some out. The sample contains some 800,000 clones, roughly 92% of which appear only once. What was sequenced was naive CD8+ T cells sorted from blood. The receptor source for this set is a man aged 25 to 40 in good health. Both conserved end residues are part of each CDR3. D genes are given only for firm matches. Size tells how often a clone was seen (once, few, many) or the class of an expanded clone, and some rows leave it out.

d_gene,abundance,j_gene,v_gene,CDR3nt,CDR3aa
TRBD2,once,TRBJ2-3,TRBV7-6,TGTGCCAGCAGCTTAGAGGCGGGAGGGAGCACAGATACGCAGTATTTT,CASSLEAGGSTDTQYF
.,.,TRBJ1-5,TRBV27,TGTGCCAGCAGTCTCGGACAGAATCAGCCCCAGCATTTT,CASSLGQNQPQHF
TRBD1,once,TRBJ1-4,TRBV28,TGTGCCAGCAGCCTCCCGGGACAGGGGATCGCAACTAATGAAAAACTGTTTTTT,CASSLPGQGIATNEKLFF
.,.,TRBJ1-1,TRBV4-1,TGCGCCAGCAGCCTCCATAAAGGGTTGGTGAACACTGAAGCTTTCTTT,CASSLHKGLVNTEAFF
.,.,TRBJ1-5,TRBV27,TGTGCCAGCAGTTTATCAGGAAGCAATCAGCCCCAGCATTTT,CASSLSGSNQPQHF
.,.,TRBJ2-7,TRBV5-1,TGCGCCAGCAGCCCGGGGACCGGTAGGAGCGAGCAGTACTTC,CASSPGTGRSEQYF
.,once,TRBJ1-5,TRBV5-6,TGTGCCAGCAGCCCTGAATCCCCTAGGGGAAATCAGCCCCAGCATTTT,CASSPESPRGNQPQHF
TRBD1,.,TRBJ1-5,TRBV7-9,TGTGCCAGCAGCTTCGGCCAGGGGGCAAGCAATCAGCCCCAGCATTTT,CASSFGQGASNQPQHF
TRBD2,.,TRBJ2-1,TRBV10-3,TGTGCCACCTCAAGGGGTGATACTAGCGGGAGCTCCTACAATGAGCAGTTCTTC,CATSRGDTSGSSYNEQFF
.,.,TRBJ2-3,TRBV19,TGTGCCAGTAGTATAGCGGGAGTAATGGATACGCAGTATTTT,CASSIAGVMDTQYF
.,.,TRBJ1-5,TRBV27,TGTGCCAGCAGCAAAGCACGGGTTACCAATCAGCCCCAGCATTTT,CASSKARVTNQPQHF
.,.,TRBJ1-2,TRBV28,TGTGCCAGCAGTTCATTCAGCGACCTTAACTATGGCTACACCTTC,CASSSFSDLNYGYTF
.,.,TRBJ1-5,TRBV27,TGTGCCAGCAGTTTGGGAAGCAATCAGCCCCAGCATTTT,CASSLGSNQPQHF
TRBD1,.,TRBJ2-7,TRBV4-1,TGCGCCAGCAGCCACCGACAGGGGGGGTCCTACGAGCAGTACTTC,CASSHRQGGSYEQYF
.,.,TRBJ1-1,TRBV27,TGTGCCAGCAGTCCCAGTCTGATTAACACTGAAGCTTTCTTT,CASSPSLINTEAFF
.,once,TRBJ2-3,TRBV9,TGTGCCAGCAGTTCTAGCGTTGATACGCAGTATTTT,CASSSSVDTQYF
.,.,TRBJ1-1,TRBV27,TGTGCCAGCAGTTTAATGGGGGTCACTGAAGCTTTCTTT,CASSLMGVTEAFF
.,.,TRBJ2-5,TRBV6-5,TGTGCCAGCAGTTACATCCCGGGATCTCAAGAGACCCAGTACTTC,CASSYIPGSQETQYF
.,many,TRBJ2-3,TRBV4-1,TGCGCCAGCAGCCAGGTACTAGGTAGCACAGATACGCAGTATTTT,CASSQVLGSTDTQYF
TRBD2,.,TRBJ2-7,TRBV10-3,TGTGCCATCAGTGGCCCTCTGGCGGGAGAACCTTACGAGCAGTACTTC,CAISGPLAGEPYEQYF
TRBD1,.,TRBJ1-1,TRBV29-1,TGCAGCGCATACCACTCGACAGGGCCAGAAGCTTTCTTT,CSAYHSTGPEAFF
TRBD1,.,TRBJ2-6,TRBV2,TGTGCCAGCAGGACAGGGATTGGGGCCAACGTCCTGACTTTC,CASRTGIGANVLTF
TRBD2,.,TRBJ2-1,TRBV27,TGTGCCAGCAACCCGGGACTAGCGGGAGTTAATGAGCAGTTCTTC,CASNPGLAGVNEQFF
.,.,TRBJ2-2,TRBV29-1,TGCAGCGTTGCTTTTGTGGCGGCAAGGGACACCGGGGAGCTGTTTTTT,CSVAFVAARDTGELFF
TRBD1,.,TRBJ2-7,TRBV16,TGTGCCAGCAGCCATCCGGGACAGGGGTCCTACGAGCAGTACTTC,CASSHPGQGSYEQYF